This T cell receptor (beta chain) comes out of a study of identical twins. Carrying unique molecular identifiers, the cDNA also gained a universal primer site through template switching. One entry per CDR3 protein results from TCRdb running MiXCR on the 5' RACE reads. The sample carries approximately 530,000 distinct CDR3 sequences, under 25% recorded once. Note on this clonotype: Its antigen remains unknown.

Findings and caveats of the study: The abundant beta clonotypes from cord blood had fewer insertions, and memory repertoires had none of this. Model-predicted out-of-frame TCR alpha sharing fell below observed values in monozygotic twins.

The CDR3 spans 14 residues. CDR1 and CDR2 from the germline V gene are MNHNS and SASEGT. The J segment lost 2 bases and the V segment lost 8 bases, leaving 7 bases of the junction unmatched. This same sample was also taken into another study, of yellow fever vaccine responses in identical twins.

The sample taken for sequencing was CD4+ T cells sorted from blood. The TCR was taken from a woman aged 18-29 years in good health. The gene calls are TRBV6-1 and TRBJ2-7; 9 bases agree with TRBD2. The DNA for the CDR3 is TGTGCCAGCCAGAATGCGGGGGGGGCCTACGAGCAGTACTTC. It translates to CASQNAGGAYEQYF.